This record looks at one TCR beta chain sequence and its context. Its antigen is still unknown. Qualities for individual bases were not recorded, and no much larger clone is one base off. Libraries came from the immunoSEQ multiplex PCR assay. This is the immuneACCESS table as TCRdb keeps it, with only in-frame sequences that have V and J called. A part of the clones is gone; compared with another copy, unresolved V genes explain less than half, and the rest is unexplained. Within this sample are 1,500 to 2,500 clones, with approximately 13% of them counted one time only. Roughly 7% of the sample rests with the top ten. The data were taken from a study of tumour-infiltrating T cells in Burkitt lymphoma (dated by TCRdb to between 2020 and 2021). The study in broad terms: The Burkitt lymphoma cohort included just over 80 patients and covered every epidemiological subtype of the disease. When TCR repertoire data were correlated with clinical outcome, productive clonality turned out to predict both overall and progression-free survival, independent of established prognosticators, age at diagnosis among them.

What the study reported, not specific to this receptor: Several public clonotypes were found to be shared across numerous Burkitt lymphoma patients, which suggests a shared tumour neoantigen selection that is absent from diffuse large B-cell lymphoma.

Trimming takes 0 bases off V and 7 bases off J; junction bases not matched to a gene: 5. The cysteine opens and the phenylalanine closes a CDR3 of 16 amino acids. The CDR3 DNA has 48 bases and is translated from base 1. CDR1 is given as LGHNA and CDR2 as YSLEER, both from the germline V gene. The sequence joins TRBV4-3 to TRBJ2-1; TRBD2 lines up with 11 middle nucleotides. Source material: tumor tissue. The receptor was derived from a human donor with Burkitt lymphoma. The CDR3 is CASSQDLAGGGNEQFF. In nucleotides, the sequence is TGCGCCAGCAGCCAAGATCTAGCGGGGGGAGGGAATGAGCAGTTCTTC.